The clone carrying this T cell receptor (beta chain) was counted only a few times. Its antigen is as yet unknown. Germline lookup yields CDR1 SGHTA and CDR2 FQGTGA. Trimming shortened V by 5 bases and J by 3 bases, and 15 bases separated the two germline ends. The CDR3 is made up of 15 amino acids. The sample belongs to a study of T-cell memory formation after mild COVID-19. Study-wide findings and caveats: The study found contracting CD4+ clones mainly in CM and EM and contracting CD8+ clones in EMRA.

TCRdb ran MiXCR on the 5' RACE reads and lists one entry per CDR3 protein. The sample records roughly 100,000 distinct CDR3 sequences, about 13% being singletons. Sequences were obtained from PBMCs or a T cell subset sorted from them (not recorded which). This receptor was identified in an adult woman who had mild COVID-19 (a few samples of this study predate the infection). Cell type and time point are not known. The J gene is TRBJ2-3, the V gene TRBV7-3; D possibly matches TRBD1 or TRBD2 (6 bases each). As DNA, the CDR3 is TGTGCCAGCAGCGAACAGGGAGGTTGGACAGATACGCAGTATTTT. Amino acids: CASSEQGGWTDTQYF.